The 5 T cell receptor beta chains presented below share a single source sample, sequenced in a study of response to subunit inactivated influenza vaccine listed by TCRdb under 2018. The library was prepared using RT-PCR. Sequencing took place on an Illumina HiSeq 2500. The raw public reads went through TCRdb reprocessing: fastp at Q25, MiXCR clone calling, in-frame beta chains kept. Every CDR3 protein is listed once, alongside the most common genes and DNA of its rows. Within this sample are more than 450,000 distinct CDR3 sequences, with roughly 10% of them counted one time only. More than 8.5% of the sample rests with the top ten. The sample was PBMCs from blood, taken on the day of vaccination. Receptors originate from a man between 45 and 60 years old who received an inactivated influenza vaccine. Donor details come from another sample of the same person, matched by shared clones.

This clonotype was detected a few times. The V gene is TRBV20-1, the J gene TRBJ1-2; 9 nucleotides match TRBD1. Germline loops: CDR1 DFQATT, CDR2 SNEGSKA (reference sequence). The CDR3 contains 13 residues. J gave up 2 bases and V 4 bases, and 2 bases lay outside the gene matches. Here the CDR3 DNA reads TGCAGTGCTAACAGGGGGCTGAACTATGGCTACACCTTC. Protein sequence: CSANRGLNYGYTF.

The table lists this clonotype with a few counts. The chain combines TRBV3-1 with TRBJ2-1; D may match TRBD1 or TRBD2 (5 bases each). The V end lost 3 bases, the J end lost 10 bases, and 19 bases lay between the germline ends. Germline CDR1 is LGHDT and CDR2 is YNNKEL (reference sequence). The CDR3 runs 15 residues. CDR3 protein: CASSQVGVSYPEQFF. The CDR3 region has the DNA TGTGCCAGCAGCCAGGTGGGGGTTTCATACCCCGAGCAGTTCTTC.

This chain links TRBV5-1 with TRBJ1-5; D ambiguous. Germline CDR1 and CDR2: SGHRS and YFSETQ. V was shortened by 0 bases and J by 3 bases, with 4 bases between the two germline ends. There are 13 residues in the CDR3. The CDR3 nucleotides read TGCGCCAGCAGCTTGGTTCCCAATCAGCCCCAGCATTTT. This gives the protein CASSLVPNQPQHF.

The table lists this clonotype with a few counts. The CDR3 region is CASSWMEFPYNEQFF. Here the CDR3 DNA reads TGTGCCAGCAGTTGGATGGAGTTCCCCTACAATGAGCAGTTCTTC. This chain connects TRBV6-2 or TRBV6-3 to TRBJ2-1; D remains ambiguous. V gave up 4 bases and J gave up 2 bases, with 12 bases separating them. The V gene's germline CDR1 is MNHEY and CDR2 SVGEGT. The CDR3 length is 15 residues.

This clonotype was picked up a small number of times. The rearrangement uses TRBV5-6 and TRBJ2-2; D perhaps matches TRBD1 (6 bases). CDR1 is SGHDT and CDR2 is YYEEEE in the germline V gene. The CDR3 runs to 15 residues. V shed 2 bases and J shed 5 bases, with 13 bases lying between them. CDR3 in DNA: TGTGCCAGCAGCTTTAACAGGGAATTAACCGGGGAGCTGTTTTTT. Encoded protein: CASSFNRELTGELFF.